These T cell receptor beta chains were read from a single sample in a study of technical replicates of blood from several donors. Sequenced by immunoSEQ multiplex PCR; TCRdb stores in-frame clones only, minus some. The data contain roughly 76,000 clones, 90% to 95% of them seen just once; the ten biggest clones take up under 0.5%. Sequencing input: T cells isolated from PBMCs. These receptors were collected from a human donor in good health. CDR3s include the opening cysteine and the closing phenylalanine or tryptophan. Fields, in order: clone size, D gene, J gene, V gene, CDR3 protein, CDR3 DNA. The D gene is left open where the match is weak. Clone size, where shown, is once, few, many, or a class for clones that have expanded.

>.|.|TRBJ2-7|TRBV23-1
CASSRLVPPGQPKGYEQYF
TGCGCCAGCAGTCGCCTCGTCCCCCCGGGACAACCTAAGGGCTACGAGCAGTACTTC
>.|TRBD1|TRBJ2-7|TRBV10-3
CAISELQGARTTRSSYEQYF
TGTGCCATCAGTGAGTTACAGGGGGCACGGACTACCCGAAGCTCCTACGAGCAGTACTTC
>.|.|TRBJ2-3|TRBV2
CASSRVGVDTDTQYF
TGTGCCAGCAGTAGGGTGGGAGTGGACACAGATACGCAGTATTTT
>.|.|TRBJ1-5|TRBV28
CASSSTVFGRGVQPQHF
TGTGCCAGCAGTTCCACTGTCTTCGGGAGGGGAGTACAGCCCCAGCATTTT
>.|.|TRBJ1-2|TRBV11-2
CASSHSQGRPGYTF
TGTGCCAGCAGCCATTCACAGGGTCGCCCTGGCTACACCTTC
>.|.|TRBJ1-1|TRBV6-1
CASTKRADTDTEAFF
TGTGCCAGCACTAAGAGGGCGGATACGGACACTGAAGCTTTCTTT
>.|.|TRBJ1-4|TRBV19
CASTQEEKLFF
TGTGCCAGTACTCAAGAGGAAAAACTGTTTTTT
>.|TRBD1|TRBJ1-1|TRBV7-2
CASSLAGGHEAFF
TGTGCCAGCAGCTTAGCAGGGGGCCACGAAGCTTTCTTT
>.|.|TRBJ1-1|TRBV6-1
CASSENRDTEAFF
TGTGCCAGCAGTGAAAATAGAGACACTGAAGCTTTCTTT
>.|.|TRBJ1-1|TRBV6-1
CASIDIYEAFF
TGTGCCAGCATAGACATATACGAAGCTTTCTTT
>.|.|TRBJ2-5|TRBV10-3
CAISESTGEETQYF
TGTGCCATCAGTGAGTCAACAGGAGAAGAGACCCAGTACTTC
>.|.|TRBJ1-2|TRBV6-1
CASSEAPGNYGYTF
TGTGCCAGCAGTGAAGCGCCAGGGAACTATGGCTACACCTTC
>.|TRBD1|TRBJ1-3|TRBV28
CASRLRQGARGNTIYF
TGTGCCAGCAGGCTAAGACAGGGGGCGCGGGGAAACACCATATATTTT
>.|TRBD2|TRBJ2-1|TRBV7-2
CASSLERELNEQFF
TGTGCCAGCAGCTTAGAGCGGGAGCTGAATGAGCAGTTCTTC
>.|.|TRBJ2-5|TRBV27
CASSTSRDYQETQYF
TGTGCCAGCAGTACAAGTCGGGACTACCAAGAGACCCAGTACTTC
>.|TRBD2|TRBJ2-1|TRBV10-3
CAISESGLAYNEQFF
TGTGCCATCAGTGAGTCCGGACTAGCCTACAATGAGCAGTTCTTC
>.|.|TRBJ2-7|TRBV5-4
CASSLTGVSYEQYF
TGTGCCAGCAGCTTAACGGGAGTCTCCTACGAGCAGTACTTC
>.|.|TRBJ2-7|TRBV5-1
CASSFIGGGAYEQYF
TGCGCCAGCAGCTTCATAGGGGGCGGGGCCTACGAGCAGTACTTC
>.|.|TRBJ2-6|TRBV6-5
CASSIRAGANVLTF
TGTGCCAGCAGTATCAGGGCCGGGGCCAACGTCCTGACTTTC
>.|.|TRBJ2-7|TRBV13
CASSPSPLGGGFGEQYF
TGTGCCAGCAGCCCTAGCCCCTTGGGAGGGGGATTTGGGGAGCAGTACTTC
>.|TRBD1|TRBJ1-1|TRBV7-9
CASSDRGYTEAFF
TGTGCCAGCAGCGACAGGGGTTACACTGAAGCTTTCTTT
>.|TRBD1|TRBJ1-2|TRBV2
CARLSQGAHGYTF
TGTGCCAGACTTTCGCAGGGGGCTCATGGCTACACCTTC
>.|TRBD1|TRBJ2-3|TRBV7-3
CASSWTGGTDTQYF
TGTGCCAGCAGCTGGACAGGGGGCACAGATACGCAGTATTTT
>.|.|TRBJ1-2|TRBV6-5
CASRYLGVLYGYTF
TGTGCCAGCAGGTACCTGGGAGTCCTCTATGGCTACACCTTC
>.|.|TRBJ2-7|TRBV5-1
CASSLEIYSSYEQYF
TGCGCCAGCAGCTTGGAAATCTACTCCTCCTACGAGCAGTACTTC
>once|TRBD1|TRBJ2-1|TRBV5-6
CASSYWTGRPYNEQFF
TGTGCCAGCAGTTATTGGACAGGGCGACCCTACAATGAGCAGTTCTTC
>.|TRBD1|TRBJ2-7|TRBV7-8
CASSFIQGSDEQYF
TGTGCCAGCAGCTTTATACAGGGGTCGGACGAGCAGTACTTC
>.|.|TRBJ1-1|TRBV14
CASSPRTDLWNTEAFF
TGTGCCAGCAGCCCCCGGACAGATTTATGGAACACTGAAGCTTTCTTT
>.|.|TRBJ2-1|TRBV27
CASSFNGPINEQFF
TGTGCCAGCAGTTTCAATGGGCCAATCAATGAGCAGTTCTTC
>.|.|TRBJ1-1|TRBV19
CASSIVPVLNTEAFF
TGTGCCAGTAGTATAGTTCCAGTCCTGAACACTGAAGCTTTCTTT
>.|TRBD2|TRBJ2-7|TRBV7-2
CASSFGGGAYEQYF
TGTGCCAGCAGCTTCGGGGGAGGGGCCTACGAGCAGTACTTC